This note documents a single T cell receptor (beta chain) sequence. The antigen remains unidentified. The data are from a study of T cell repertoires in ileal Crohn's disease. Study as a whole: All patients had surgery for stricturing (61%) or penetrating (around 39%) disease. Regarding the study as a whole: Every patient over 26.8% clonality showed endoscopic recurrence.

The repertoire was sequenced with immunoSEQ multiplex PCR; TCRdb's copy has only in-frame clones and lacks some. The table has some 9,200 clones, 70% to 80% seen once; the top ten hold under 20%. Time point reported: neoterminal ileum biopsy at postoperative endoscopy, about 6 months after surgery. Sequencing was carried out using ileal tissue. The TCR sequence derives from an adult with Crohn's disease.

DNA for the CDR3: TGTGCCAGTAGTCCCCTAGCGGCGATCACAGATACGCAGTATTTT. Protein product: CASSPLAAITDTQYF. The chain joins TRBV19 to TRBJ2-3; TRBD2 aligns across 7 bases. The CDR3 is made up of 15 amino acids. The V gene's germline CDR1 is LNHDA and CDR2 SQIVND (reference sequence). Trimming cost V 5 bases and J 2 bases; bases outside gene matches: 7. The whole variable domain, filled in from reference TRBV19 and TRBJ2-3, reads DGGITQSPKYLFRKEGQNVTLSCEQNLNHDAMYWYRQDPGQGLRLIYYSQIVNDFQKGDIAEGYSVSREKKESFPLTVTSAQKNPTAFYLCASSPLAAITDTQYFGPGTRLTVL.